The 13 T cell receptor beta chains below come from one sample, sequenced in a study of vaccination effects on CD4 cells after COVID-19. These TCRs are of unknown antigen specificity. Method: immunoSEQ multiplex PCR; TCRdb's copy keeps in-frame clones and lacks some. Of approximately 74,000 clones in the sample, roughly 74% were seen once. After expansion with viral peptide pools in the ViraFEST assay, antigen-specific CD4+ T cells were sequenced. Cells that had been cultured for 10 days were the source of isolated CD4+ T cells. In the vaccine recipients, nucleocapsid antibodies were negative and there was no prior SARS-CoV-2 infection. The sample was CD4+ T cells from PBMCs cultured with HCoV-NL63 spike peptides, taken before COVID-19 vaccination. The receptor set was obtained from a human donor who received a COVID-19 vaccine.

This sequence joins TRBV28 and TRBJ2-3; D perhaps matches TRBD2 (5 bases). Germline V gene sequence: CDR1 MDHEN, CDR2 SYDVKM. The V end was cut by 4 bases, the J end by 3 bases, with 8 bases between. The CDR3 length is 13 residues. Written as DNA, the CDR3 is TGTGCCAGCAGTTCCGGAGGTACAGATACGCAGTATTTT. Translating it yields CASSSGGTDTQYF. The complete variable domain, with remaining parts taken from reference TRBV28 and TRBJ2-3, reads DVKVTQSSRYLVKRTGEKVFLECVQDMDHENMFWYRQDPGLGLRLIYFSYDVKMKEKGDIPEGYSVSREKKERFSLILESASTNQTSMYLCASSSGGTDTQYFGPGTRLTVL.

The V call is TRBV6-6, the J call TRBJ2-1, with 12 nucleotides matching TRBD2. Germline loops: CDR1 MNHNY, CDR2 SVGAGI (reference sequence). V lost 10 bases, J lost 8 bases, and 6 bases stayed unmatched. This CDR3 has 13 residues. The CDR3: CATSGGAFDEQFF. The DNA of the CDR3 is TGTGCCACTAGCGGGGGGGCCTTCGATGAGCAGTTCTTC.

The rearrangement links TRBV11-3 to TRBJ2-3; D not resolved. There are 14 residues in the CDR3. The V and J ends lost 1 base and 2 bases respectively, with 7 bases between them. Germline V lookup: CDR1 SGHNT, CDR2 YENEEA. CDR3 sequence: CASSLVGATDTQYF. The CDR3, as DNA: TGTGCCAGCAGCTTAGTCGGCGCCACAGATACGCAGTATTTT.

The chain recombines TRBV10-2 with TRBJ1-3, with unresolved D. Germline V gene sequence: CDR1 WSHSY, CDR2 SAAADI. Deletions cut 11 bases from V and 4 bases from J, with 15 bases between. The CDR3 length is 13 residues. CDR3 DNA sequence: TGCGCCCGGCCCGGGGAGAACGGAAACACCATATATTTT. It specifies CARPGENGNTIYF.

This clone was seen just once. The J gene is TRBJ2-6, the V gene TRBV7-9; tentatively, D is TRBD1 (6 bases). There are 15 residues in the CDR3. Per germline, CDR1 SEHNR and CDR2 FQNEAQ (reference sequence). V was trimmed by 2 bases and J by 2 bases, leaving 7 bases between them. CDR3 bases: TGTGCCAGCAGCTTACAGGGGACTGGGGCCAACGTCCTGACTTTC. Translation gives CASSLQGTGANVLTF.

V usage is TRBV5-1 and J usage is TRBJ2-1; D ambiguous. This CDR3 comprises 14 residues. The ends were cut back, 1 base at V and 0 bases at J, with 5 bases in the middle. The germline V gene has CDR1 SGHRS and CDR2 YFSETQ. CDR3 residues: CASSLLGSYNEQFF. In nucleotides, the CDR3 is TGCGCCAGCAGCTTGCTGGGCTCCTACAATGAGCAGTTCTTC. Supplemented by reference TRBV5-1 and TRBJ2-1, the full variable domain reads KAGVTQTPRYLIKTRGQQVTLSCSPISGHRSVSWYQQTPGQGLQFLFEYFSETQRNKGNFPGRFSGRQFSNSRSEMNVSTLELGDSALYLCASSLLGSYNEQFFGPGTRLTVL.

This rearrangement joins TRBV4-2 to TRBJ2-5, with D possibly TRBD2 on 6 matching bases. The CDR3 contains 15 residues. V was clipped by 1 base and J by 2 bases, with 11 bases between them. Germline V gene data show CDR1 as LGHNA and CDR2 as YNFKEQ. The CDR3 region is CASSQATGVQETQYF. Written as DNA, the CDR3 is TGTGCCAGCAGCCAAGCCACGGGGGTTCAAGAGACCCAGTACTTC.

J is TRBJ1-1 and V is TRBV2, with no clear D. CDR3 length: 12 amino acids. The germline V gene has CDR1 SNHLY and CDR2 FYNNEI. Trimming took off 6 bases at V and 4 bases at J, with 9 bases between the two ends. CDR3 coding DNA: TGTGCCAGCAGAAAAGAGGCCACTGAAGCTTTCTTT. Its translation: CASRKEATEAFF.

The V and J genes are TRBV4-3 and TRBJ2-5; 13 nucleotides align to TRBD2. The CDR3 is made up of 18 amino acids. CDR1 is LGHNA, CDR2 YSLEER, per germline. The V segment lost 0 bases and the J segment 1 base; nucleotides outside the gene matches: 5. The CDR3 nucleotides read TGCGCCAGCAGCCAAGATTACTGGACTAGCGGGGGCCAAGAGACCCAGTACTTC. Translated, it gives CASSQDYWTSGGQETQYF.

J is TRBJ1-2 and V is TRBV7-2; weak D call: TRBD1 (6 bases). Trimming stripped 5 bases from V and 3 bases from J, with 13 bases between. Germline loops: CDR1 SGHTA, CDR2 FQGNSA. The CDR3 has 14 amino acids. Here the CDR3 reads CASSTGTAYYGYTF. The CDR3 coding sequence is TGTGCCAGCAGCACAGGGACGGCGTACTATGGCTACACCTTC.

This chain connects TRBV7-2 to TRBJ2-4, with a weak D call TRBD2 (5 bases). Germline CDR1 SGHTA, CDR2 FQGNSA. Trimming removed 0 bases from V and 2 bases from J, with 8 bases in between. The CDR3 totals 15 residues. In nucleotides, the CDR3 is TGTGCCAGCAGCTTAGCCGTAGCGACCAAAAACATTCAGTACTTC. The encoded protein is CASSLAVATKNIQYF.

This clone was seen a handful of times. Written as DNA, the CDR3 is TGTGCCAGCAGCCTCCTAAACACCATATATTTT. It codes for CASSLLNTIYF. The V and J genes are TRBV7-2 and TRBJ1-3; no clear D. Trimming pared 5 bases from V and 6 bases from J, leaving 5 bases between. The CDR3 is 11 amino acids. The germline V gene has CDR1 SGHTA and CDR2 FQGNSA.

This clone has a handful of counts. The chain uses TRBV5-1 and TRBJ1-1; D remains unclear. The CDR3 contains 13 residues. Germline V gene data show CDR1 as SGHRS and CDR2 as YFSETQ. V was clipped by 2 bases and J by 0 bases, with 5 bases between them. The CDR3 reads CASSFTMNTEAFF. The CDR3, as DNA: TGCGCCAGCAGCTTCACCATGAACACTGAAGCTTTCTTT.